These 19 T cell receptor beta chains were sequenced from one sample in a study of technical replicates of blood from a few donors. Some clones are missing from TCRdb's copy, which holds only in-frame ones; the method was immunoSEQ multiplex PCR. The sample shows approximately 65,000 clones, around 85% of them seen only once. The specimen was PBMCs. These receptors were taken from a human donor in good health. Some clones in this sample may be carry-over from other donors' samples.

The chain has TRBV7-2 and TRBJ2-7; the match to TRBD2 covers 8 bases. The length of the CDR3 is 17 residues. From germline, CDR1 is SGHTA and CDR2 FQGNSA. After removal of 2 bases from V and 0 bases from J, the junction contained 9 bases not matched to a gene. The CDR3 coding sequence is TGTGCCAGCAGCTTACTTGCGGGGGGCCCTCTCTCCTACGAGCAGTACTTC. It translates to CASSLLAGGPLSYEQYF.

This chain joins TRBV19 and TRBJ1-5; D possibly corresponds to TRBD1 (5 bases). The CDR3 has 15 amino acids. The germline CDR1 and CDR2 sequences are LNHDA and SQIVND (reference sequence). V lost 7 bases, J lost 6 bases, and 19 bases lay in between. The DNA of the CDR3 is TGTGCCAGTAACCCGGCGGGGGGATGGTTTCAGCCCCAGCATTTT. Translating gives CASNPAGGWFQPQHF.

The chain is built from TRBV10-3 and TRBJ1-1, with D perhaps matching TRBD1 (6 bases). V lost 0 bases and J lost 0, with 11 bases in between. The CDR3 has 16 residues. The germline CDR1 and CDR2 sequences are ENHRY and SYGVKD. CDR3 sequence (DNA): TGTGCCATCAGTGAGTCCCGACAGGTCATGAACACTGAAGCTTTCTTT. Its protein is CAISESRQVMNTEAFF.

The V call is TRBV7-9, the J call TRBJ2-2; no clear D. V lost 3 bases and J lost 5, with 7 bases in between. The CDR3 length is 13 residues. The germline V gene encodes CDR1 SEHNR and CDR2 FQNEAQ (reference sequence). CDR3 bases: TGTGCCAGCAGCTTCGGAGTTACCGGGGAGCTGTTTTTT. Its translation is CASSFGVTGELFF.

The genes are TRBV9 and TRBJ2-7, with D possibly being TRBD1 (6 bases). Trimming removed 0 bases from V and 6 bases from J, with 13 bases in between. CDR1 and CDR2 (germline): SGDLS, YYNGEE. This CDR3 is built from 14 residues. CDR3 sequence reads: CASSVDARGGEQYF. DNA of the CDR3: TGTGCCAGCAGCGTAGATGCCAGAGGGGGCGAGCAGTACTTC.

The J gene is TRBJ1-2, the V gene TRBV11-2, with a tentative D call TRBD1 (5 bases). Per the germline V gene, CDR1 is SGHAT and CDR2 is FQNNGV. This CDR3 comprises 13 residues. Deletions cut 5 bases from V and 8 bases from J, with 15 bases between. The CDR3 nucleotides are TGTGCCAGCAGCCCAGACAGATTAGGGGGCTACACCTTC. As protein: CASSPDRLGGYTF.

The chain has TRBV6-5 and TRBJ1-1; possibly TRBD1 for D (5 bases). The CDR3 totals 12 residues. The V and J ends lost 0 bases and 10 bases respectively, with 9 bases between them. Germline assignment: CDR1 MNHEY and CDR2 SVGAGI. CDR3 residues: CASSYSTGAAFF. The CDR3 nucleotides are TGTGCCAGCAGTTACTCGACTGGGGCAGCTTTCTTT.

The V call is TRBV25-1, the J call TRBJ2-1; TRBD2 agrees at 10 bases. V lost 8 bases and J lost 5; bases outside the gene matches: 6. Germline CDR1 reads MGHDK; CDR2 reads SYGVNS. The CDR3 has 14 amino acids. CDR3 sequence: CASGHGLADNEQFF. CDR3 bases: TGTGCCAGCGGCCACGGACTAGCGGACAATGAGCAGTTCTTC.

The V gene is TRBV18, the J gene TRBJ1-5; 9 positions match TRBD1. The CDR3 covers 15 residues. Germline-derived CDR1 and CDR2 are KGHSH and LQKENI. Trimming cost V 6 bases and J 7 bases; bases outside gene matches: 10. CDR3 nucleotides: TGTGCCAGCTCCGACTCGACAGGGGGAAGCCAGCCCCAGCATTTT. It specifies CASSDSTGGSQPQHF.

The chain has TRBV19 and TRBJ1-2; D is perhaps TRBD1 (6 bases). CDR1 is LNHDA, CDR2 SQIVND, per germline (reference sequence). This CDR3 has 16 residues. The ends were cut back, 1 base at V and 4 bases at J, with 16 bases in the middle. CDR3 in amino acids: CASSIGGGGPSYGYTF. CDR3 DNA sequence: TGTGCCAGTAGTATAGGTGGCGGGGGGCCCAGCTATGGCTACACCTTC.

This rearrangement joins TRBV7-8 to TRBJ2-3; 15 nucleotides align to TRBD2. CDR3 size: 16 residues. Germline-derived CDR1 and CDR2 are SGHVS and FQNEAQ. V lost 5 bases and J lost 5; bases outside the gene matches: 5. CDR3 sequence (DNA): TGTGCCAGCAGCAGCAGGACTAGCGGGAGGGGAGATACGCAGTATTTT. It codes for CASSSRTSGRGDTQYF.

The V and J genes are TRBV10-3 and TRBJ2-2; TRBD2 matches 10 bases. Germline-derived CDR1 and CDR2 are ENHRY and SYGVKD. V trimming: 10 bases; J trimming: 4 bases; junction bases outside the gene matches: 18. CDR3 length: 18 amino acids. Here the CDR3 reads CATQSSGGTPGGTGELFF. In DNA form, the CDR3 reads TGTGCCACCCAATCTAGCGGGGGTACCCCAGGGGGCACCGGGGAGCTGTTTTTT.

The chain links TRBV29-1 to TRBJ1-1; D unclear. This CDR3 comprises 12 residues. Germline V gives CDR1 SQVTM, CDR2 ANQGSEA. The CDR3 DNA reads TGCGGTGGGCGGGGTTCGAACACTGAAGCTTTCTTT. It specifies CGGRGSNTEAFF.

The V call is TRBV27, the J call TRBJ2-7; 10 bases align to TRBD1. CDR3 size: 13 residues. V lost 5 bases, J lost 3 bases, and 1 base stayed unmatched. The germline V gene encodes CDR1 MNHEY and CDR2 SMNVEV (reference sequence). The CDR3 spells CASSRTGGYEQYF. The CDR3 DNA reads TGTGCCAGCAGTCGGACAGGGGGCTACGAGCAGTACTTC.

This chain links TRBV7-8 with TRBJ2-7; a possible D gene is TRBD1 (5 bases). CDR3 length: 13 residues. The ends were cut back, 3 bases at V and 0 bases at J, with 6 bases in the middle. CDR1 and CDR2 from the germline V gene are SGHVS and FQNEAQ. The CDR3 sequence: CASSFRASYEQYF. CDR3 DNA: TGTGCCAGCAGCTTCAGGGCCTCCTACGAGCAGTACTTC. The whole variable domain, filled in from reference TRBV7-8 and TRBJ2-7, reads GAGVSQSPRYKVAKRGQDVALRCDPISGHVSLFWYQQALGQGPEFLTYFQNEAQLDKSGLPSDRFFAERPEGSVSTLKIQRTQQEDSAVYLCASSFRASYEQYFGPGTRLTVT.

The chain combines TRBV5-1 with TRBJ1-1; TRBD1 aligns across 10 bases. The CDR3 is 15 amino acids. Germline-derived CDR1 and CDR2 are SGHRS and YFSETQ. Unmatched junction bases numbered 5, after V lost 4 bases and J lost 2 bases. As DNA, the CDR3 is TGCGCCAGCAGCCCGAGGACAGGGGGTAACACTGAAGCTTTCTTT. Translated: CASSPRTGGNTEAFF.

The V gene is TRBV29-1, the J gene TRBJ2-7, with TRBD1 as a possible D gene (5 bases). Trimming left V 6 bases short and J 3 bases short, with 9 bases between. CDR1 and CDR2 from the germline V gene are SQVTM and ANQGSEA. CDR3 length equals 11 residues. CDR3 in DNA: TGCAGCGTCCTACAGGACTACGAGCAGTACTTC. It is translated as CSVLQDYEQYF.

This chain links TRBV19 with TRBJ1-3; D gene ambiguous. The germline gives CDR1 LNHDA, CDR2 SQIVND (reference sequence). The V end lost 6 bases, the J end lost 3 bases, and 12 bases lay between the germline ends. This CDR3 contains 14 residues. CDR3 in amino acids: CASRTGGDGNTIYF. In DNA, the CDR3 is TGTGCCAGTAGAACGGGCGGGGATGGAAACACCATATATTTT. Drawing the rest from reference TRBV19 and TRBJ1-3, the complete variable domain is DGGITQSPKYLFRKEGQNVTLSCEQNLNHDAMYWYRQDPGQGLRLIYYSQIVNDFQKGDIAEGYSVSREKKESFPLTVTSAQKNPTAFYLCASRTGGDGNTIYFGEGSWLTVV.

The chain uses TRBV6-4 and TRBJ2-3; 9 nucleotides match TRBD2. The J segment lost 5 bases and the V segment lost 2 bases, leaving 5 bases of the junction unmatched. CDR3 length: 15 residues. In germline, CDR1 is MRHNA, CDR2 SNTAGT. The CDR3 coding sequence is TGTGCCAGCAGTGACCAAGCGGGAGGAGTAGATACGCAGTATTTT. Translating it yields CASSDQAGGVDTQYF.